These T cell receptor beta chains were read from a single sample in a study of blood T cell repertoires in COVID-19. Using immunoSEQ multiplex PCR, the repertoire was profiled, and TCRdb retains in-frame clones only, with some absent. The sample records about 250,000 clones, roughly 91% being singletons. The sequencing sample was made of peripheral blood. The source is a woman aged 40 to 55 who had recovered from COVID-19. Each CDR3 is given with its conserved first and last residue. A D gene is named only where the DNA matches it firmly. Clone size, where shown, is once, few, many, or a class for clones that have expanded.

V gene: TRBV7-6; D gene: TRBD2; J gene: TRBJ2-1; clone size: NA; CDR3 DNA: TGTGCCAGCAGCCCATGGTTGGGACTAGGCGTCAATGAGCAGTTCTTC; CDR3 protein: CASSPWLGLGVNEQFF
V gene: TRBV11-1; D gene: TRBD2; J gene: TRBJ2-7; clone size: NA; CDR3 DNA: TGTGCCAGCAGCTGGGGACTAGCGGGAGGCTACGAGCAGTACTTC; CDR3 protein: CASSWGLAGGYEQYF
V gene: TRBV28; D gene: NA; J gene: TRBJ1-1; clone size: NA; CDR3 DNA: TGTGCCAGCAGTTTACGGGTGAACACTGAAGCTTTCTTT; CDR3 protein: CASSLRVNTEAFF
V gene: TRBV24-1; D gene: NA; J gene: TRBJ1-5; clone size: NA; CDR3 DNA: TGTGCCACCAGTGACCCAGACAGCCCCAATCAGCCCCAGCATTTT; CDR3 protein: CATSDPDSPNQPQHF
V gene: TRBV4-3; D gene: NA; J gene: TRBJ1-2; clone size: NA; CDR3 DNA: TGCGCCAGCAGCCAAGTTGGAAACCCGGGGGGCTACACCTTC; CDR3 protein: CASSQVGNPGGYTF
V gene: TRBV6-2/TRBV6-3; D gene: TRBD2; J gene: TRBJ2-7; clone size: few; CDR3 DNA: TGTGCCAGCAGCCGCCCGACTAGCGGGATGAGCGACGAGCAGTACTTC; CDR3 protein: CASSRPTSGMSDEQYF
V gene: TRBV7-9; D gene: TRBD2; J gene: TRBJ2-1; clone size: NA; CDR3 DNA: TGTGCCAGCAGCCCCCGGACTAGCGGGAGGCAATACAATGAGCAGTTCTTC; CDR3 protein: CASSPRTSGRQYNEQFF
V gene: TRBV7-2; D gene: TRBD2; J gene: TRBJ2-3; clone size: NA; CDR3 DNA: TGTGCCAGCAGCTCCGGGACTAGCGGGTCCGGGACGCAGTATTTT; CDR3 protein: CASSSGTSGSGTQYF
V gene: TRBV19; D gene: TRBD1; J gene: TRBJ1-4; clone size: NA; CDR3 DNA: TGTGCCAGTGCTGGACAGGTTAATGAAAAACTGTTTTTT; CDR3 protein: CASAGQVNEKLFF
V gene: TRBV7-2; D gene: NA; J gene: TRBJ1-3; clone size: NA; CDR3 DNA: TGTGCCAGCAGCTTAGGGGCGCCGAGCTCTGGAAACACCATATATTTT; CDR3 protein: CASSLGAPSSGNTIYF
V gene: TRBV6-5; D gene: TRBD1; J gene: TRBJ2-7; clone size: NA; CDR3 DNA: TGTGCCAGCAGTTACATCGGGACAGGGGGCTCCTACGAGCAGTACTTC; CDR3 protein: CASSYIGTGGSYEQYF
V gene: TRBV30; D gene: TRBD1; J gene: TRBJ1-6; clone size: once; CDR3 DNA: TGTGCCTGGAGTCGGGACAGGGGGTTGGATTCACCCCTCCACTTT; CDR3 protein: CAWSRDRGLDSPLHF
V gene: TRBV29-1; D gene: NA; J gene: TRBJ1-2; clone size: NA; CDR3 DNA: TGCAGCGTTGGGGGGGGGCCCTATGGCTACACCTTC; CDR3 protein: CSVGGGPYGYTF
V gene: TRBV11-2; D gene: NA; J gene: TRBJ2-7; clone size: NA; CDR3 DNA: TGTGCCAGCAGCTTAGTCGCGGGACAGTACTACGAGCAGTACTTC; CDR3 protein: CASSLVAGQYYEQYF
V gene: TRBV5-4; D gene: NA; J gene: TRBJ1-2; clone size: NA; CDR3 DNA: TGTGCCAGCAGCTTGGAAGTTGGGAGGTCGGATGGCTACACCTTC; CDR3 protein: CASSLEVGRSDGYTF
V gene: TRBV4-2; D gene: NA; J gene: TRBJ1-5; clone size: NA; CDR3 DNA: TGTGCCAGCAGCCAAGACGTGGGGGGGGGTCAGCCCCAGCATTTT; CDR3 protein: CASSQDVGGGQPQHF
V gene: TRBV27; D gene: TRBD2; J gene: TRBJ2-7; clone size: NA; CDR3 DNA: TGTGCCAGCACCGCCCGGGGGGGGATAGTGTACTTC; CDR3 protein: CASTARGGIVYF
V gene: TRBV19; D gene: NA; J gene: TRBJ2-7; clone size: NA; CDR3 DNA: TGTGCCAGTAGCCCCGGGACACGAGGCCTAGGGGAGTACTTC; CDR3 protein: CASSPGTRGLGEYF
V gene: TRBV19; D gene: NA; J gene: TRBJ2-1; clone size: NA; CDR3 DNA: TGTGCCAGTAGTCCACTCCAGGCCCCTCCGGGGATCAATGAGCAGTTCTTC; CDR3 protein: CASSPLQAPPGINEQFF
V gene: TRBV11-1; D gene: NA; J gene: TRBJ1-1; clone size: NA; CDR3 DNA: TGTGCCAGCACAGGGAACACTGAAGCTTTCTTT; CDR3 protein: CASTGNTEAFF
V gene: TRBV7-9; D gene: NA; J gene: TRBJ2-3; clone size: NA; CDR3 DNA: TGTGCCAGCGGCCCAGCGTCCACAGATACGCAGTATTTT; CDR3 protein: CASGPASTDTQYF
V gene: TRBV6-5; D gene: NA; J gene: TRBJ1-4; clone size: NA; CDR3 DNA: TGTGCCAGCAGTTACCTACCGGGATCTCGTTCGGAAAAACTGTTTTTT; CDR3 protein: CASSYLPGSRSEKLFF
V gene: TRBV6-5; D gene: NA; J gene: TRBJ2-1; clone size: NA; CDR3 DNA: TGTGCCAGCAAGGTGGCTAGCGCGTACAATGAGCAGTTCTTC; CDR3 protein: CASKVASAYNEQFF
V gene: TRBV18; D gene: TRBD2; J gene: TRBJ2-5; clone size: NA; CDR3 DNA: TGTGCCAGCTCGCGGACTAGCGGGAGCAGGGGGGAAGAGACCCAGTACTTC; CDR3 protein: CASSRTSGSRGEETQYF
V gene: TRBV4-3; D gene: TRBD2; J gene: TRBJ2-1; clone size: NA; CDR3 DNA: TGCGCCAGCAGCCAAGAGGGCCCTAGCGGGAGCTCCTACAATGAGCAGTTCTTC; CDR3 protein: CASSQEGPSGSSYNEQFF
V gene: TRBV28; D gene: TRBD2; J gene: TRBJ2-1; clone size: NA; CDR3 DNA: TGTGCCAGCAGGGGTAGCGGGCGTTTGATGGAGCAGTTCTTC; CDR3 protein: CASRGSGRLMEQFF
V gene: TRBV3-1/TRBV3-2; D gene: NA; J gene: TRBJ2-2; clone size: NA; CDR3 DNA: TGTGCCAGCAGCCGCGCCGGGGAGCTGTTTTTT; CDR3 protein: CASSRAGELFF
V gene: TRBV12-3/TRBV12-4; D gene: NA; J gene: TRBJ1-5; clone size: NA; CDR3 DNA: TGTGCCAGCACCGACGGAGGCCAGCCCCAGCATTTT; CDR3 protein: CASTDGGQPQHF
V gene: TRBV6-2/TRBV6-3; D gene: NA; J gene: TRBJ2-1; clone size: NA; CDR3 DNA: TGTGCCAGCAGTTACGCGACAGCGAATGAGCAGTTCTTC; CDR3 protein: CASSYATANEQFF
V gene: TRBV5-1; D gene: TRBD1; J gene: TRBJ2-2; clone size: few; CDR3 DNA: TGCGCCAGCAGCTTGGGGATCGGACAGGCCCAAGGGCTGTTTTTT; CDR3 protein: CASSLGIGQAQGLFF
V gene: TRBV19; D gene: TRBD2; J gene: TRBJ2-2; clone size: NA; CDR3 DNA: TGTGCCACCACCGGGGGGGCCCACACCGGGGAGCTGTTTTTT; CDR3 protein: CATTGGAHTGELFF
V gene: TRBV7-9; D gene: NA; J gene: TRBJ2-4; clone size: NA; CDR3 DNA: TGTGCCAGCAGCTCCCATGGGGGGTTCGGGTACTTC; CDR3 protein: CASSSHGGFGYF